Each of the 27 T cell receptor beta chains below was sequenced from the same sample in a study of shared clonotypes between healthy human individuals. Assay used: immunoSEQ multiplex PCR; TCRdb lists only in-frame clones, some missing. The table shows over 1.5 million clones, with nearly 99% occurring only once. Material for sequencing was naive CD4+ T cells sorted from blood. Subset in this sample: CD45RA+ positively selected. The receptor source for this set is a man aged 30-40 years in good health.

This sequence joins TRBV27 and TRBJ1-2, with 11 nucleotides matching TRBD1. V trimming: 10 bases; J trimming: 7 bases; junction bases outside the gene matches: 8. The CDR3 is made up of 13 amino acids. Germline V gene sequence: CDR1 MNHEY, CDR2 SMNVEV (reference sequence). In DNA form, the CDR3 reads TGTGCCACCCGGGACAGGGGGTATGTTGGCTACACCTTC. Amino acid sequence: CATRDRGYVGYTF.

The J gene is TRBJ1-2, the V gene TRBV28; D remains unclear. The CDR3 runs to 15 residues. Germline-derived CDR1 and CDR2 are MDHEN and SYDVKM. With 2 bases removed from V and 0 bases from J, the gap between germline ends came to 10 bases. The CDR3 loop reads CASSLNWRTNYGYTF. The CDR3 bases are TGTGCCAGCAGTTTAAATTGGCGAACTAACTATGGCTACACCTTC.

The rearrangement links TRBV18 to TRBJ2-5; 12 bases match TRBD2. Germline-derived CDR1 and CDR2 are KGHSH and LQKENI. The CDR3 spans 19 residues. The V segment lost 1 base and the J segment 1 base; nucleotides outside the gene matches: 10. The CDR3 loop reads CASSPLPGTSGRIQETQYF. DNA for the CDR3: TGTGCCAGCTCACCACTTCCGGGAACTAGCGGGAGGATCCAAGAGACCCAGTACTTC. Variable domain in full (rest from reference TRBV18 and TRBJ2-5): NAGVMQNPRHLVRRRGQEARLRCSPMKGHSHVYWYRQLPEEGLKFMVYLQKENIIDESGMPKERFSAEFPKEGPSILRIQQVVRGDSAAYFCASSPLPGTSGRIQETQYFGPGTRLLVL.

V usage is TRBV27 and J usage is TRBJ2-1; no firm D call. V was clipped by 6 bases and J by 0 bases, with 9 bases between them. The germline gives CDR1 MNHEY, CDR2 SMNVEV (reference sequence). CDR3 size: 14 residues. This CDR3 is CASSPMGSYNEQFF. The CDR3 bases are TGTGCCAGCAGCCCGATGGGCTCCTACAATGAGCAGTTCTTC.

This chain links TRBV27 with TRBJ2-3, with D perhaps matching TRBD1 (6 bases). Trimming cost V 3 bases and J 1 base, with 14 bases left between them. CDR3 length equals 16 residues. Germline loops: CDR1 MNHEY, CDR2 SMNVEV (reference sequence). CDR3: CASSFNARGRTDTQYF. DNA for the CDR3: TGTGCCAGCAGTTTCAATGCCAGGGGACGCACAGATACGCAGTATTTT.

The chain carries TRBV6-1 and TRBJ2-3; TRBD1 aligns across 9 bases. The germline V gene encodes CDR1 MNHNS and CDR2 SASEGT. The ends lost 5 bases at V and 14 bases at J; junction bases unmatched: 8. CDR3 length: 12 amino acids. CDR3 in DNA: TGTGCCAGCAGTCCCTGGGGGACAGGGATGTATTTT. Amino acid sequence: CASSPWGTGMYF.

This sequence joins TRBV29-1 and TRBJ2-7; D ambiguous. Germline V gene sequence: CDR1 SQVTM, CDR2 ANQGSEA. V lost 8 bases, J lost 2 bases, and 13 bases lay in between. This CDR3 is 12 amino acids long. The CDR3 region has the DNA TGCAGCAGGGTTGAAAGTACCTACGAGCAGTACTTC. Encoded protein: CSRVESTYEQYF.

The V gene is TRBV7-2, the J gene TRBJ2-1; TRBD2 aligns across 7 bases. From germline, CDR1 is SGHTA and CDR2 FQGNSA. The CDR3 consists of 14 residues. Trimming removed 1 base from V and 7 bases from J; junction bases left unmatched: 4. The CDR3 spells CASSLVNSGNEQFF. The CDR3 nucleotides read TGTGCCAGCAGCTTAGTTAATAGCGGGAATGAGCAGTTCTTC. Drawing the rest from reference TRBV7-2 and TRBJ2-1, the complete variable domain is GAGVSQSPSNKVTEKGKDVELRCDPISGHTALYWYRQSLGQGLEFLIYFQGNSAPDKSGLPSDRFSAERTGGSVSTLTIQRTQQEDSAVYLCASSLVNSGNEQFFGPGTRLTVL.

As to this clone: Other DNA sequences of this sample code for an identical CDR3. The V and J genes are TRBV7-3 and TRBJ2-6; no firm D call. V was pared by 4 bases and J by 0 bases, with 4 bases between. CDR3 length: 14 amino acids. Germline V CDR1 and CDR2: SGHTA, FQGTGA. CDR3 sequence reads: CASSSSSGANVLTF. In DNA, the CDR3 is TGTGCCAGCAGCTCGAGCTCTGGGGCCAACGTCCTGACTTTC.

Here the CDR3 reads CASSFPDRAVYGYTF. As DNA, the CDR3 is TGTGCCAGCAGTTTCCCAGACAGGGCGGTCTATGGCTACACCTTC. This rearrangement joins TRBV28 to TRBJ1-2; TRBD1 matches at 7 bases. Looked up from germline, CDR1 is MDHEN and CDR2 is SYDVKM. The CDR3 is made up of 15 amino acids. The junction had 8 bases not matched to a gene; V was cut back by 3 bases and J by 4 bases.

V and J are TRBV18 and TRBJ2-7; 7 bases map to TRBD1. The germline gives CDR1 KGHSH, CDR2 LQKENI. The CDR3 consists of 14 residues. The ends lost 6 bases at V and 0 bases at J; junction bases unmatched: 5. The CDR3 sequence is CASSLTGSSYEQYF. For the CDR3, the DNA is TGTGCCAGCTCCCTGACAGGGTCCTCCTACGAGCAGTACTTC.

The rearrangement links TRBV19 to TRBJ2-2; D is perhaps TRBD2 (5 bases). The length of the CDR3 is 15 residues. The germline V and J ends were trimmed by 3 bases and 5 bases, with 13 bases remaining between them. The germline CDR1 and CDR2 sequences are LNHDA and SQIVND (reference sequence). The CDR3 DNA is TGTGCCAGTAGTATTCGCGGGTATGGTACCGGGGAGCTGTTTTTT. It specifies CASSIRGYGTGELFF. The variable domain in full, with the rest retrieved from reference TRBV19 and TRBJ2-2, is DGGITQSPKYLFRKEGQNVTLSCEQNLNHDAMYWYRQDPGQGLRLIYYSQIVNDFQKGDIAEGYSVSREKKESFPLTVTSAQKNPTAFYLCASSIRGYGTGELFFGEGSRLTVL.

This chain links TRBV7-9 with TRBJ2-5; 7 positions agree with TRBD1. With 1 base clipped from V and 13 bases from J, the junction kept 6 bases outside the gene matches. The CDR3 consists of 12 residues. The germline V gene has CDR1 SEHNR and CDR2 FQNEAQ (reference sequence). The CDR3 DNA reads TGTGCCAGCAGCTTAGAGTTAACAGGGGCGTACTTC. The encoded protein is CASSLELTGAYF.

J is TRBJ2-7 and V is TRBV10-2; 8 nucleotides line up with TRBD1. Losses at the gene ends were 3 bases for V and 0 bases for J; bases not matched to a gene: 7. This CDR3 contains 16 residues. Germline-derived CDR1 and CDR2 are WSHSY and SAAADI. The DNA for the CDR3 is TGCGCCAGCAGTGACTTCGGACAGGGAGGCTCCTACGAGCAGTACTTC. Protein: CASSDFGQGGSYEQYF.

CDR3 nucleotides: TGTGCCAGCAGCCTCGGGACAGGGTGGAGCACAGATACGCAGTATTTT. Encoded protein: CASSLGTGWSTDTQYF. The V call is TRBV11-2, the J call TRBJ2-3; 9 bases fit TRBD1. V lost 5 bases and J lost 0; bases outside the gene matches: 6. Germline V gene lookup returns CDR1 SGHAT and CDR2 FQNNGV. The CDR3 totals 16 residues.

V is TRBV5-6 and J is TRBJ2-3; perhaps D is TRBD1 or TRBD2 (5 bases each). V lost 5 bases and J 3 bases, leaving 19 bases between the germline ends. CDR1 SGHDT and CDR2 YYEEEE come from the germline V gene. The CDR3 has 16 residues. The CDR3 coding sequence is TGTGCCAGCAGGAGGGTTTTTGGGACGGGAACAGATACGCAGTATTTT. This gives the protein CASRRVFGTGTDTQYF.

The J gene is TRBJ1-2, the V gene TRBV6-1, with D tentatively TRBD1 (5 bases). Germline CDR1 is MNHNS and CDR2 is SASEGT. This CDR3 is built from 17 residues. Trimming left V 4 bases short and J 0 bases short, with 18 bases between. Here the CDR3 reads CASSVSARTKANYGYTF. The DNA for the CDR3 is TGTGCCAGCAGTGTTTCGGCCAGGACAAAAGCTAACTATGGCTACACCTTC.

The rearrangement links TRBV27 to TRBJ2-5, with TRBD2 as a possible D gene (6 bases). The CDR3 contains 14 residues. The V gene lost 6 bases and the J gene lost 5 bases, with 16 bases spanning the gap. Germline V gives CDR1 MNHEY, CDR2 SMNVEV (reference sequence). The CDR3 here is CASSSRGGRETQYF. In nucleotides, the CDR3 is TGTGCCAGCAGCTCCCGAGGAGGGCGGGAGACCCAGTACTTC.

The genes are TRBV14 and TRBJ1-2; D remains unclear. Germline V gives CDR1 SGHDN, CDR2 FVKESK. This CDR3 is 13 amino acids long. Trimming removed 0 bases from V and 2 bases from J, with 4 bases in between. The chain's CDR3 is CASSQEGNYGYTF. The CDR3 bases are TGTGCCAGCAGCCAAGAAGGGAACTATGGCTACACCTTC. Full variable domain (outside the CDR3, taken from reference TRBV14 and TRBJ1-2): EAGVTQFPSHSVIEKGQTVTLRCDPISGHDNLYWYRRVMGKEIKFLLHFVKESKQDESGMPNNRFLAERTGGTYSTLKVQPAELEDSGVYFCASSQEGNYGYTFGSGTRLTVV.

This clone has a single count. The chain joins TRBV7-9 to TRBJ2-1; D is uncertain. Looked up from germline, CDR1 is SEHNR and CDR2 is FQNEAQ (reference sequence). This CDR3 comprises 11 residues. V lost 5 bases, J lost 8 bases, and 7 bases lay in between. Written as DNA, the CDR3 is TGTGCCAGCAGCATAAGGGATGAGCAGTTCTTC. This encodes CASSIRDEQFF.

The chain uses TRBV5-1 and TRBJ2-1; TRBD2 matches at 12 bases. Germline V lookup: CDR1 SGHRS, CDR2 YFSETQ. This CDR3 comprises 15 residues. After removal of 5 bases from V and 7 bases from J, the junction contained 7 bases not matched to a gene. This chain's CDR3 is CASRGLAGLQNEQFF. For the CDR3, the DNA is TGCGCCAGCAGAGGACTAGCGGGATTGCAGAATGAGCAGTTCTTC.

The V and J genes are TRBV11-3 and TRBJ2-1; D remains ambiguous. Germline loops: CDR1 SGHNT, CDR2 YENEEA. This CDR3 is 11 amino acids long. The V end lost 4 bases, the J end lost 12 bases, and 10 bases lay between the germline ends. CDR3 nucleotide sequence: TGTGCCAGCAGCTCAGACGTTGGGCAGTTCTTC. Encoded protein: CASSSDVGQFF.

The chain carries TRBV21-1 and TRBJ1-2; the DNA was not used to check the table's D call, TRBD1. TRBV21-1 is a recognized pseudogene. This CDR3 region has 15 residues. CDR3 DNA: TGTGCCAGCAGCAAAGAGAGGGACACCAACTATGGCTACACCTTC. Translation gives CASSKERDTNYGYTF.

This rearrangement joins TRBV29-1 to TRBJ2-5, with D perhaps TRBD1 (5 bases). The V end was cut by 1 base, the J end by 3 bases, with 9 bases between. The germline V gene has CDR1 SQVTM and CDR2 ANQGSEA. This CDR3 comprises 13 residues. CDR3 sequence reads: CSVEGAGKETQYF. Written as DNA, the CDR3 is TGCAGCGTTGAAGGGGCAGGGAAAGAGACCCAGTACTTC. The full variable domain, with the rest looked up from reference TRBV29-1 and TRBJ2-5, is SAVISQKPSRDICQRGTSLTIQCQVDSQVTMMFWYRQQPGQSLTLIATANQGSEATYESGFVIDKFPISRPNLTFSTLTVSNMSPEDSSIYLCSVEGAGKETQYFGPGTRLLVL.

The chain is built from TRBV29-1 and TRBJ2-7, with 7 bases fitting TRBD1. Germline V CDR1 and CDR2: SQVTM, ANQGSEA. The CDR3 length is 11 residues. Trimming at V came to 6 bases and at J to 7 bases, leaving 6 bases not matched to a gene. CDR3 in DNA: TGCAGCGTCCAGACAGGGTTGGAGCAGTACTTC. This gives the protein CSVQTGLEQYF.

The V and J genes are TRBV29-1 and TRBJ2-3; 9 bases map to TRBD1. Germline CDR1 is SQVTM and CDR2 is ANQGSEA. V dropped 4 bases and J dropped 0; count of bases not matched to a gene: 5. This CDR3 contains 15 residues. CDR3 region: CSVGTTGGSTDTQYF. The CDR3 DNA is TGCAGCGTTGGGACGACAGGGGGGAGCACAGATACGCAGTATTTT.

The chain links TRBV19 to TRBJ1-2; 8 nucleotides line up with TRBD1. The junction had 4 bases not matched to a gene; V was cut back by 5 bases and J by 2 bases. The CDR3 covers 14 residues. Germline assignment: CDR1 LNHDA and CDR2 SQIVND (reference sequence). CDR3 DNA sequence: TGTGCCAGTAGTTGGACAGGGAGAAACTATGGCTACACCTTC. This encodes CASSWTGRNYGYTF.